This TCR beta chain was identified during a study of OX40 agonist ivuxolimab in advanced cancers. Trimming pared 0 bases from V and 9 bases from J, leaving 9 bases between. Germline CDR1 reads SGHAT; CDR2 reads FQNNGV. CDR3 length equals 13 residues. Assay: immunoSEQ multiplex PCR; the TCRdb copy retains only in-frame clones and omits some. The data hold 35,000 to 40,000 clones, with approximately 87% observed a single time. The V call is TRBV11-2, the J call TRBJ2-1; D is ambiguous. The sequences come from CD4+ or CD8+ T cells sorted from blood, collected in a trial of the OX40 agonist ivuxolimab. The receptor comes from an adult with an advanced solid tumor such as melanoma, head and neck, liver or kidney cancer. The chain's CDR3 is CASSLEIGREQFF. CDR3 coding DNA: TGTGCCAGCAGCTTAGAAATCGGACGTGAGCAGTTCTTC.